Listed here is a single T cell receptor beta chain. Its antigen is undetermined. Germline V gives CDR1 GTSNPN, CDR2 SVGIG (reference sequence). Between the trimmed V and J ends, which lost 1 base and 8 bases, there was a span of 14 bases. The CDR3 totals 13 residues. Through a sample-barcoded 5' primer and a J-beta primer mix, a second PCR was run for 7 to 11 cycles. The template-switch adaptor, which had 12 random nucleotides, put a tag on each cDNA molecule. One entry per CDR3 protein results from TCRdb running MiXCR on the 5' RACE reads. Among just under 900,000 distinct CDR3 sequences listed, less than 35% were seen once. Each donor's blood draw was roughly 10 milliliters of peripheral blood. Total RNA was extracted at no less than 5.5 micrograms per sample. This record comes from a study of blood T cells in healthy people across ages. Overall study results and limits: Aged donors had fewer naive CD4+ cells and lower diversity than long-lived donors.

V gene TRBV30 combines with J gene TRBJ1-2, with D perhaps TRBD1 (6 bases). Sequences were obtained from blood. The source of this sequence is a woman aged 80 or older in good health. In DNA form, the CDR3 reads TGTGCCTGGAGTGCGGGGGGCGCGAAAGGCTACACCTTC. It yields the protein CAWSAGGAKGYTF.